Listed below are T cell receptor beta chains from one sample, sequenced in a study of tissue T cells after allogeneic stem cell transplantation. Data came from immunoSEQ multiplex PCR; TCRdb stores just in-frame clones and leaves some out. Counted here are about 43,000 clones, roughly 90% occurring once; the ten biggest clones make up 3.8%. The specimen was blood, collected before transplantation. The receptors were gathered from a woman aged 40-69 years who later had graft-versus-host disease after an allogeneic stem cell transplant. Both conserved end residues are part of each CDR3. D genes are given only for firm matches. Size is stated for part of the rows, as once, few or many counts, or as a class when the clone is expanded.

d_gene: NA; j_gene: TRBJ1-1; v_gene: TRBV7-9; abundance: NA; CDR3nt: TGTGCCAGCACCCTCGAAGGGATGAACACTGAAGCTTTCTTT; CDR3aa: CASTLEGMNTEAFF
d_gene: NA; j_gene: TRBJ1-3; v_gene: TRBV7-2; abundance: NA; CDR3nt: TGTGCCAGCAGCCCCCAAAACTCTGGAAACACCATATATTTT; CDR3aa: CASSPQNSGNTIYF
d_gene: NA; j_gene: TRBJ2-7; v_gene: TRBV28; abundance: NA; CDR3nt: TGTGCCAGCCCCCCAGTAGGTGGGGCGGCTAGAGATTCCTACGAGCAGTACTTC; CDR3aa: CASPPVGGAARDSYEQYF
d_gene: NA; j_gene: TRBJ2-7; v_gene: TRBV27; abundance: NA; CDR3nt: TGTGCCAGCAGTCGGTTTGGTGACAGCCGGACCTACGAGCAGTACTTC; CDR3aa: CASSRFGDSRTYEQYF
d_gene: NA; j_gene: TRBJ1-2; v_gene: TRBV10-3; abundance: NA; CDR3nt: TGTGCCATCAGTGAGGGGGGCGGCTACACCTTC; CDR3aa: CAISEGGGYTF
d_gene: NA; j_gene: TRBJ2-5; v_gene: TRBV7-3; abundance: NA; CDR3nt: TGTGCCAGCAGGCCAGGGAATTGGCAGGAGACCCAGTACTTC; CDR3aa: CASRPGNWQETQYF
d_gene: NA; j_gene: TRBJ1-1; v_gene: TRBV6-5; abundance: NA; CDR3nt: TGTGCCAGCATTGGGGTAAGGAACACTGAAGCTTTCTTT; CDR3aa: CASIGVRNTEAFF
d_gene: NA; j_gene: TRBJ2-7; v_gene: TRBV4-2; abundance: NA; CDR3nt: TGTGCCAGCAGCCAAGATTTAGGGGGGGGCTCCTACGAGCAGTACTTC; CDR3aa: CASSQDLGGGSYEQYF
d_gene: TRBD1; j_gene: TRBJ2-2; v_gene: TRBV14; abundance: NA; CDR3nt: TGTGCCAGCTCCAGACAGGGGGCGACCGGGGAGCTGTTTTTT; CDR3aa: CASSRQGATGELFF
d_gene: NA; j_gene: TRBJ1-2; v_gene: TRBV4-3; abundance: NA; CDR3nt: TGCGCCAGCAGCCCCGACCGGGCGGCCAACTATGGCTACACCTTC; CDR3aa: CASSPDRAANYGYTF
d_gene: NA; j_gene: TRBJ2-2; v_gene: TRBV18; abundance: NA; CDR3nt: TGTGCCAGCTCCGTAGGGGACACCGGGGAGCTGTTTTTT; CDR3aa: CASSVGDTGELFF
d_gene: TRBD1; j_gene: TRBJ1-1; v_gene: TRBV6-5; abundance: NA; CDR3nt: TGTGCCAGCAGGAGGGACAGGGTCGCCGACACTGAAGCTTTCTTT; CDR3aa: CASRRDRVADTEAFF
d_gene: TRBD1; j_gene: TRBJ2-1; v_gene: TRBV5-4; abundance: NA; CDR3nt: TGTGCCAGCCCCGGGACAGGGCCTTACAATGAGCAGTTCTTC; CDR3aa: CASPGTGPYNEQFF
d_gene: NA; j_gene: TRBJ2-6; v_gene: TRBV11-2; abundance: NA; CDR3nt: TGTGCCAGCAGCTTGTATGGGGCCAACGTCCTGACTTTC; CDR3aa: CASSLYGANVLTF
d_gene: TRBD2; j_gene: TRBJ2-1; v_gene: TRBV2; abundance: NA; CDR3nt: TGTGCCAGCAGGATACTAGCGGGAGGGTTTAATGAGCAGTTCTTC; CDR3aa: CASRILAGGFNEQFF
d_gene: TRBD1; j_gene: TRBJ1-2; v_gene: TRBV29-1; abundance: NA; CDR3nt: TGCAGCGTCCGGGACAGGGTGGGCTATGGCTACACCTTC; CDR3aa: CSVRDRVGYGYTF
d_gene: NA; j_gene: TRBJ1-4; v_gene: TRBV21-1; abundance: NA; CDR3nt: TGTGCCAGCAGCAGGGACAGCCATAATGAAAAACTGTTTTTT; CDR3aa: CASSRDSHNEKLFF
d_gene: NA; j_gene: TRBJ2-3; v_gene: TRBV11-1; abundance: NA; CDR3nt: TGTGCCAGCAGCTTAGGGTCCATGTTGAGCACAGATACGCAGTATTTT; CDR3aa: CASSLGSMLSTDTQYF
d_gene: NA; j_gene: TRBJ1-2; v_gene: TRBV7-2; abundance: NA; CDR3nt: TGTGCCAGCAGCTCACCCCCGGGATCGGGCTACACCTTC; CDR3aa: CASSSPPGSGYTF
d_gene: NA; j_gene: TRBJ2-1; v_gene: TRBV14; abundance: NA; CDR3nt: TGTGCCAGCAGCCACACTCGGGGGTGGGGTGAGCAGTTCTTC; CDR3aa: CASSHTRGWGEQFF
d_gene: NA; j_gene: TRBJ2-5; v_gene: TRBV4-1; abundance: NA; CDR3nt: TGCGCCAGCAGCCAGAAGAGGGGATACGAGACCCAGTACTTC; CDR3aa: CASSQKRGYETQYF
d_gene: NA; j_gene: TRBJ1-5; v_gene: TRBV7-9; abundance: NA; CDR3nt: TGTGCCAGCAGTGGAGACGATCCGGGACTCCTCGATCAGCCCCAGCATTTT; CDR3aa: CASSGDDPGLLDQPQHF
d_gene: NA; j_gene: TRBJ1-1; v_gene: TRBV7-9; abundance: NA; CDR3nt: TGTGCCAGCAGCTTGGCAGACACGACGAACACTGAAGCTTTCTTT; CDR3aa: CASSLADTTNTEAFF
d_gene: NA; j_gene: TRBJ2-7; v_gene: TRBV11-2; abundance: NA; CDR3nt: TGTGCCAGCAGCCAAAGTACGGGGAGCTCCTACGAGCAGTACTTC; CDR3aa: CASSQSTGSSYEQYF
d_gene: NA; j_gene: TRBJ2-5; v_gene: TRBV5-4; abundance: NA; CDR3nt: TGTGCCAGCAGCTTGGGTGGGGATCAAGAGACCCAGTACTTC; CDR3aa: CASSLGGDQETQYF
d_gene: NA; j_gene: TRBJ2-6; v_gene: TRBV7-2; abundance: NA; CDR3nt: TGTGCCAGCAGCTTAGCAGTGGTTGGGGCCAACGTCCTGACTTTC; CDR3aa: CASSLAVVGANVLTF
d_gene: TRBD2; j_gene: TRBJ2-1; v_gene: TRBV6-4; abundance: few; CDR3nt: TGTGCCAGCAGTACTAGCGGGATGCATGAGCAGTTCTTC; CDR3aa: CASSTSGMHEQFF
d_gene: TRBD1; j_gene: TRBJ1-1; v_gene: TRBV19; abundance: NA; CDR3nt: TGTGCCAGTAGACAGGGGTGGATTTACACTGAAGCTTTCTTT; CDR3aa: CASRQGWIYTEAFF
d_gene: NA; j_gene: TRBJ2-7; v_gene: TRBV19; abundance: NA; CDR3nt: TGTGCCAGTAGTCCGGAAGGACAGTACGAGCAGTACTTC; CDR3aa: CASSPEGQYEQYF
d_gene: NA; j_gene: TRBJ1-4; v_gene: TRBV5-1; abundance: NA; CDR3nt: TGCGCCAGCAGCTTGTCGGGTCGGACAGATGAAAAACTGTTTTTT; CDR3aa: CASSLSGRTDEKLFF
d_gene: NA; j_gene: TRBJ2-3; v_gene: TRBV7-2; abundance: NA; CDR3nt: TGTGCCAGCAGTCCATCTAGGGCCGTAGATACGCAGTATTTT; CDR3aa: CASSPSRAVDTQYF
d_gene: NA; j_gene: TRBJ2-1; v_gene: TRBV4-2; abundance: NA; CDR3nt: TGTGCCAGCAGCCAAGAATTGAACGGGAGATTCAATGAGCAGTTCTTC; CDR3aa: CASSQELNGRFNEQFF
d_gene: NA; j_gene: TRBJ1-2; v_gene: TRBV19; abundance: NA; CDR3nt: TGTGCCAGTAGTATAGACACCCGCCTTGGCTATGGCTACACCTTC; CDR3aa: CASSIDTRLGYGYTF
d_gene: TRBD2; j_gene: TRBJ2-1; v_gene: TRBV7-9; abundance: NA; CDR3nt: TGTGCCAGCAGCCATGGGAGGGCCGGGTACAATGAGCAGTTCTTC; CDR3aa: CASSHGRAGYNEQFF
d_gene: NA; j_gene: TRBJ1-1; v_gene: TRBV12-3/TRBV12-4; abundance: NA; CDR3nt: TGTGCCAGCACCCTAACGGGGGTCGCTGAAGCTTTCTTT; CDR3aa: CASTLTGVAEAFF
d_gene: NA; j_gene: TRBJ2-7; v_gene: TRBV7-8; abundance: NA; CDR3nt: TGTGCCAGCAGCCAAGAGGGCCACGTGAAAACCTACGAGCAGTACTTC; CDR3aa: CASSQEGHVKTYEQYF
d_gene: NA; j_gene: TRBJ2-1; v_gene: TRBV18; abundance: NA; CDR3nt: TGTGCCAGCTCACCACAACAGGGAGTCCCATACAATGAGCAGTTCTTC; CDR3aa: CASSPQQGVPYNEQFF
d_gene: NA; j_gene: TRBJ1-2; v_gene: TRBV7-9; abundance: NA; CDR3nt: TGTGCCAGCAGCTTACCCCAGGGGCTTGGCTACACCTTC; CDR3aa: CASSLPQGLGYTF
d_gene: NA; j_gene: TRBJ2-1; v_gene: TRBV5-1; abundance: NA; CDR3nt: TGCGCCAGCAGCTTGGGCTGGTACAATGAGCAGTTCTTC; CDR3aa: CASSLGWYNEQFF
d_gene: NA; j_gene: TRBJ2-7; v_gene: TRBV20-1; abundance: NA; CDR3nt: TGCAGTGCTAGTGGGGGAGCTCCCTCCTACGAGCAGTACTTC; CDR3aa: CSASGGAPSYEQYF
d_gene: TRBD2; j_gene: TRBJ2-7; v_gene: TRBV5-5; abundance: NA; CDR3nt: TGTGCCAGCAGCTTGGATGGGACTAGTGTTGCCTACGAGCAGTACTTC; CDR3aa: CASSLDGTSVAYEQYF
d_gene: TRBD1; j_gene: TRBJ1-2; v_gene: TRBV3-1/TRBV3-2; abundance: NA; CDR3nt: TGTGCCAGCAGACCTGGACAGGGGGTATGGAATGGCTACACCTTC; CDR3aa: CASRPGQGVWNGYTF
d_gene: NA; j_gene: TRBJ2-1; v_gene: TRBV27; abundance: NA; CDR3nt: TGTGCCAGCAGTGCAAGCATGAATGAGCAGTTCTTC; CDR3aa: CASSASMNEQFF
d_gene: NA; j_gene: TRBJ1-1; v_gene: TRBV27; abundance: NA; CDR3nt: TGTGCCAGCAGTTTAAGGGGGGCGGAAGCTTTCTTT; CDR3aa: CASSLRGAEAFF
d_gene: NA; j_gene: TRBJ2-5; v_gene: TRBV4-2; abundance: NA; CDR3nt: TGTGCCAGCAGCCAAGACAAGGGGGAGACCCAGTACTTC; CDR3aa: CASSQDKGETQYF
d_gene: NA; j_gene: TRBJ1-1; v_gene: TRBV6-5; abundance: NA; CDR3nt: TGTGCCAGCAGGCCCACGGACACGAACACTGAAGCTTTCTTT; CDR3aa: CASRPTDTNTEAFF
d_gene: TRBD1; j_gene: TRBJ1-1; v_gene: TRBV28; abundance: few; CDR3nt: TGTGCCAGCACCGAGCACAGGGGCCTTAGAGGGCAGACTGAAGCTTTCTTT; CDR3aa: CASTEHRGLRGQTEAFF
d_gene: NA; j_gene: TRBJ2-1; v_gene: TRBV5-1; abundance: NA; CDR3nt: TGCGCCAGCAGCTTAGGGGCCAGCTGGGATGAGCAGTTCTTC; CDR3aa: CASSLGASWDEQFF
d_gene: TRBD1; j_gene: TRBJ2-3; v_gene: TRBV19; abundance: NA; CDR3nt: TGTGCCAGTGGACAGGACCACACAGATACGCAGTATTTT; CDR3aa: CASGQDHTDTQYF
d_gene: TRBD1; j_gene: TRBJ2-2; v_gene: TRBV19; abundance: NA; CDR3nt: TGTGCCAGTAGTATAGATCGGGACAGGAGATACGGGGAGCTGTTTTTT; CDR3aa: CASSIDRDRRYGELFF
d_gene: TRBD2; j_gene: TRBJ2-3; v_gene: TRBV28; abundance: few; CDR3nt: TGTGCCACCTATAGCGGGTCCACAGATACGCAGTATTTT; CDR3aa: CATYSGSTDTQYF
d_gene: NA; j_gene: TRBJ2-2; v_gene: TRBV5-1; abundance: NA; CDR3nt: TGCGCCAGCAGCTCCGATGTGATAAGGGGGGAGCTGTTTTTT; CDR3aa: CASSSDVIRGELFF
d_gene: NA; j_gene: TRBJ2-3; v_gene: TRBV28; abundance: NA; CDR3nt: TGTGCCAGCAGTTCCCGCAGGGAGGTTTGGACAGATACGCAGTATTTT; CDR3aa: CASSSRREVWTDTQYF
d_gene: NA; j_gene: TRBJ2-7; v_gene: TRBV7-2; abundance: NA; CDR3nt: TGTGCCAGCAGGTCCAGCCGTACCACGAAGCAGTACTTC; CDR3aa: CASRSSRTTKQYF
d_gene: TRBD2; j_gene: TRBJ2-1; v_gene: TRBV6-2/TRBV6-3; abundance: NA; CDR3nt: TGTGCCAGCAGCCCCCCCACTAGCGCTTCCTACAATGAGCAGTTCTTC; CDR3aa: CASSPPTSASYNEQFF
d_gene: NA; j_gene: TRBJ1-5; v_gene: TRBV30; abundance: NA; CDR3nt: TGTGCCTGGAGGGGATACGGGAGCGCCAATCAGCCCCAGCATTTT; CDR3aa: CAWRGYGSANQPQHF
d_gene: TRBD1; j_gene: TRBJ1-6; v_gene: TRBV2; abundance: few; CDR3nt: TGTGCCAGCAGCGAAGAGACAGGGGGCGTTTCACCCCTCCACTTT; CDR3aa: CASSEETGGVSPLHF